This TCR beta chain was obtained from a study of CD8+ T cells in alopecia areata. Across the study: Tofacitinib ran 6 to 18 months, followed by 6 months off drug.

The study, taken as a whole, reports: Unlike in mice, where it was clearer, TCR sharing across patients was less clear, possibly HLA-related.

Sequencing used cDNA as its template, made by extracting RNA and reverse transcribing it. Libraries were prepared by immunoSEQ multiplex PCR; TCRdb keeps only in-frame clonotypes and omits some of them. The repertoire holds some 150,000 clones, with about 66% as singletons. As concerns this clone: Its antigen is as yet unknown.

CDR3 length: 12 amino acids. Trimming left V 5 bases short and J 0 bases short, with 6 bases between. CDR1 and CDR2 from the germline V gene are SQVTM and ANQGSEA. The sequencing here drew on CD8+ T cells sorted from blood, taken at week 0. This TCR was sampled from a human donor with alopecia areata. The V call is TRBV29-1, the J call TRBJ2-3, with D hard to call. DNA for the CDR3: TGCAGCGTTACGGGTAGCACAGATACGCAGTATTTT. Its protein is CSVTGSTDTQYF.